Below are 11 T cell receptor beta chains sequenced from a single sample in a study of T cell changes during pregnancy in multiple sclerosis. Sequencing was performed with immunoSEQ multiplex PCR; in TCRdb, only in-frame clones are kept and a portion is missing. This table holds tens of thousands of clones, approximately 87% found once. The sequencing here drew on peripheral blood, taken after pregnancy. The receptors originated from a female donor in good health, enrolled as a control in a pregnancy study.

The V and J genes are TRBV7-6 and TRBJ1-3, with a weak D call TRBD1 (6 bases). The V gene's germline CDR1 is SGHVS and CDR2 FNYEAQ. The CDR3 is 16 residues long. Trimming pared 1 base from V and 0 bases from J, leaving 10 bases between. CDR3: CASSLGTASSGNTIYF. CDR3 sequence (DNA): TGTGCCAGCAGCTTAGGGACAGCTAGCTCTGGAAACACCATATATTTT.

The chain links TRBV19 to TRBJ2-7; 7 bases are a match to TRBD2. CDR3 length: 14 residues. In germline, CDR1 is LNHDA, CDR2 SQIVND (reference sequence). V dropped 7 bases and J dropped 3; count of bases not matched to a gene: 9. The CDR3 region is CASTGLVVHYEQYF. The CDR3 bases are TGTGCCAGTACTGGACTAGTCGTACACTACGAGCAGTACTTC.

The CDR3 sequence: CASSSYLRRETEAFF. As DNA, the CDR3 is TGTGCCAGCAGCTCCTATCTCCGGCGGGAGACTGAAGCTTTCTTT. The J gene is TRBJ1-1, the V gene TRBV5-6; D gene unclear. The length of the CDR3 is 15 residues. Trimming pared 3 bases from V and 5 bases from J, leaving 17 bases between. Germline loops: CDR1 SGHDT, CDR2 YYEEEE.

The table lists this clone with a count of one. The chain joins TRBV10-3 to TRBJ1-1; 7 bases fit TRBD1. The germline CDR1 and CDR2 sequences are ENHRY and SYGVKD. This CDR3 is 13 amino acids long. Trimming removed 5 bases from V and 4 bases from J; junction bases left unmatched: 4. The CDR3 DNA sequence: TGTGCCATCAGTCAGGGGGAAAGCACTGAAGCTTTCTTT. Encoded protein: CAISQGESTEAFF.

The rearrangement links TRBV14 to TRBJ2-2, with no clear D. CDR1 SGHDN and CDR2 FVKESK come from the germline V gene. The CDR3 has 13 residues. Between the trimmed V and J ends, which lost 1 base and 7 bases, there was a span of 7 bases. The CDR3 nucleotides read TGTGCCAGCAGCCAAGCAGGTGGCGGGGAGCTGTTTTTT. Translation gives CASSQAGGGELFF. The variable domain in full, with the rest retrieved from reference TRBV14 and TRBJ2-2, is EAGVTQFPSHSVIEKGQTVTLRCDPISGHDNLYWYRRVMGKEIKFLLHFVKESKQDESGMPNNRFLAERTGGTYSTLKVQPAELEDSGVYFCASSQAGGGELFFGEGSRLTVL.

The chain joins TRBV29-1 to TRBJ2-3, with 7 bases identical to TRBD1. CDR3 length equals 14 residues. J gave up 3 bases and V 2 bases, and 5 bases lay outside the gene matches. CDR1 and CDR2 from the germline V gene are SQVTM and ANQGSEA. The CDR3 region is CSVEKGQRTDTQYF. The DNA of the CDR3 is TGCAGCGTTGAAAAGGGACAGAGGACAGATACGCAGTATTTT.

This clone was found a few times. CDR3 protein: CASRQGLAGGDTQYF. In DNA, the CDR3 is TGTGCCAGTAGACAGGGACTAGCGGGGGGAGATACGCAGTATTTT. The gene calls are TRBV19 and TRBJ2-3; 15 positions agree with TRBD2. The V segment lost 6 bases and the J segment 5 bases; nucleotides outside the gene matches: 3. The CDR3 consists of 15 residues. Germline V gene sequence: CDR1 LNHDA, CDR2 SQIVND (reference sequence).

The chain recombines TRBV11-3 with TRBJ2-7; 9 bases agree with TRBD1. The trim removed 4 bases at V and 1 base at J, leaving 2 bases unmatched. Germline CDR1 and CDR2: SGHNT and YENEEA. The CDR3 totals 14 residues. The CDR3: CASSWGQGSYEQYF. The CDR3 bases are TGTGCCAGCAGCTGGGGACAGGGATCCTACGAGCAGTACTTC.

In its sample, this clone was seen once. The chain couples TRBV30 to TRBJ2-2; TRBD1 matches at 7 bases. The CDR3 is 16 amino acids. Germline V lookup: CDR1 GTSNPN, CDR2 SVGIG (reference sequence). V gave up 0 bases and J gave up 5 bases; unmatched junction bases: 9. CDR3 coding DNA: TGTGCCTGGAGTGTATTAGCGACAGGGAATACCGGGGAGCTGTTTTTT. Protein sequence: CAWSVLATGNTGELFF.

The genes are TRBV11-3 and TRBJ2-6; 8 nucleotides agree with TRBD1. The V gene end was trimmed by 5 bases and the J gene end by 2 bases; junction bases not matched to a gene: 11. The CDR3 runs to 18 residues. Germline CDR1 SGHNT, CDR2 YENEEA. The CDR3 bases are TGTGCCAGCAGCCTCCTTGGACAGGGTATCACTGGGGCCAACGTCCTGACTTTC. Translated: CASSLLGQGITGANVLTF.

This chain uses TRBV5-1 with TRBJ2-5; 10 positions match TRBD1. The CDR3 totals 17 residues. Trimming cost V 0 bases and J 5 bases; bases outside gene matches: 10. Germline assignment: CDR1 SGHRS and CDR2 YFSETQ. The CDR3 region is CASSLGNTGTGAETQYF. In DNA, the CDR3 is TGCGCCAGCAGCTTGGGAAACACCGGGACAGGGGCCGAGACCCAGTACTTC.